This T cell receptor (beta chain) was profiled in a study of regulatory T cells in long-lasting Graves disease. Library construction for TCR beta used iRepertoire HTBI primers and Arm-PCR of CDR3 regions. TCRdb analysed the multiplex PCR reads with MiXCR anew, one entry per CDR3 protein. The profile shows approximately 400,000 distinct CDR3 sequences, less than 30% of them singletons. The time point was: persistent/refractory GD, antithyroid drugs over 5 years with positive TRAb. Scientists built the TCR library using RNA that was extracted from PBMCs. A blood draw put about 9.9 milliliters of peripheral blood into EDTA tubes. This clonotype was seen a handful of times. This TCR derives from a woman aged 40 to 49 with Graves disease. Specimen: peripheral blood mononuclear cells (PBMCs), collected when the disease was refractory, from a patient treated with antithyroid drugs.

The CDR3 region has the DNA TGTGCCAGCAGCAGGTTCGGCACAGATACGCAGTATTTT. Translating it yields CASSRFGTDTQYF. The rearrangement uses TRBV6-2 or TRBV6-3 and TRBJ2-3; D is uncertain. Trimming removed 6 bases from V and 1 base from J, with 8 bases in between. Germline-derived CDR1 and CDR2 are MNHEY and SVGEGT. CDR3 size: 13 residues.